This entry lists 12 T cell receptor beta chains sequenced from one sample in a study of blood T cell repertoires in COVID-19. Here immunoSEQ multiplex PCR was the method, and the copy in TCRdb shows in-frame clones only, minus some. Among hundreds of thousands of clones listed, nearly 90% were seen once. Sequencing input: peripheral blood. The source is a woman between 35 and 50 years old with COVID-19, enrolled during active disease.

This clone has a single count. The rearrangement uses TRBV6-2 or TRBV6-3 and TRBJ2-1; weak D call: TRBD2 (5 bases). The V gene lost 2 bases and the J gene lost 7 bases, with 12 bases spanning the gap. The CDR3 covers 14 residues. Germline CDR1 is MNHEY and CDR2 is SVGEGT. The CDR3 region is CASSYGVRGNEQFF. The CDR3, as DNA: TGTGCCAGCAGTTACGGGGTCCGAGGGAATGAGCAGTTCTTC.

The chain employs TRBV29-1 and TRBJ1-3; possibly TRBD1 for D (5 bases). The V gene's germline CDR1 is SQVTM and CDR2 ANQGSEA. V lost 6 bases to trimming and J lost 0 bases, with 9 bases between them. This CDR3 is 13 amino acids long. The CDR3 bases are TGCAGCGTCAGGGATATCTCTGGAAACACCATATATTTT. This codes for CSVRDISGNTIYF.

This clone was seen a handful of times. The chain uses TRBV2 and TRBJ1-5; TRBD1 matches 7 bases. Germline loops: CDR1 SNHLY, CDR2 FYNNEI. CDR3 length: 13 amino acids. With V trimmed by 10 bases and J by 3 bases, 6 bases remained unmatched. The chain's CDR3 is CATRDSSNQPQHF. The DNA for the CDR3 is TGTGCCACCCGGGACAGCTCCAATCAGCCCCAGCATTTT.

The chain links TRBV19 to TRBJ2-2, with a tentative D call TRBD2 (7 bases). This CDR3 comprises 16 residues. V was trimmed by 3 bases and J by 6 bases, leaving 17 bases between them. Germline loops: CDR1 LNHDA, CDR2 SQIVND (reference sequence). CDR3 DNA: TGTGCCAGTAGTATTCCTGGTGGGGGGGCCCCCGGGGAGCTGTTTTTT. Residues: CASSIPGGGAPGELFF.

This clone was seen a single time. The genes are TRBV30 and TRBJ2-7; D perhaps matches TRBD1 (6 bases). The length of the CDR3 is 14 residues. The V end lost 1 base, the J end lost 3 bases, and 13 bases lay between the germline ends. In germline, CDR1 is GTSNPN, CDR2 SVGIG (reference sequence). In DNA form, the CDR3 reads TGTGCCTGGAGTGAACAGGGTCTAGACTACGAGCAGTACTTC. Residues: CAWSEQGLDYEQYF. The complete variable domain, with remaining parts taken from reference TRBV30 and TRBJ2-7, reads SQTIHQWPATLVQPVGSPLSLECTVEGTSNPNLYWYRQAAGRGLQLLFYSVGIGQISSEVPQNLSASRPQDRQFILSSKKLLLSDSGFYLCAWSEQGLDYEQYFGPGTRLTVT.

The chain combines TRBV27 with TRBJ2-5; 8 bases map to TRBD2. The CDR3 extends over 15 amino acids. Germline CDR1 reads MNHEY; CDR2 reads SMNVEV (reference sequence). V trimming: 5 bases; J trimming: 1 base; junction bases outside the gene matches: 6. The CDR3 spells CASSATSGGQETQYF. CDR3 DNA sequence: TGTGCCAGCAGTGCAACTAGCGGAGGCCAAGAGACCCAGTACTTC.

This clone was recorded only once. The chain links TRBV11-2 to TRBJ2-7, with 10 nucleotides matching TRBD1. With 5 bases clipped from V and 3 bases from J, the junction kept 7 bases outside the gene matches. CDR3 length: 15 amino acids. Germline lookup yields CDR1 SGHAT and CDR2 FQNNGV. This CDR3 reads CASSPSGTGVYEQYF. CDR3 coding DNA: TGTGCCAGCAGCCCATCCGGGACAGGGGTCTACGAGCAGTACTTC.

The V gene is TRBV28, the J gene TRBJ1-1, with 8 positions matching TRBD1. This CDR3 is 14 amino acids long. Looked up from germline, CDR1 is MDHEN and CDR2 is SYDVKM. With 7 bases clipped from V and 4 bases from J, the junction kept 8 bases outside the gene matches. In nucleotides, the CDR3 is TGTGCCAGCAACAGGGGGGGGCCGGGCACTGAAGCTTTCTTT. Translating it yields CASNRGGPGTEAFF. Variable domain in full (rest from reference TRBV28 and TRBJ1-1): DVKVTQSSRYLVKRTGEKVFLECVQDMDHENMFWYRQDPGLGLRLIYFSYDVKMKEKGDIPEGYSVSREKKERFSLILESASTNQTSMYLCASNRGGPGTEAFFGQGTRLTVV.

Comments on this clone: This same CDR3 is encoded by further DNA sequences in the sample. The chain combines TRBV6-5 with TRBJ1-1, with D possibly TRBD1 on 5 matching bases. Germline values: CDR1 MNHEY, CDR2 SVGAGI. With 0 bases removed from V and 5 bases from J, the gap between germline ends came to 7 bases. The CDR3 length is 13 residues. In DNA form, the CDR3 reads TGTGCCAGCAGTTACTCTGGGGGGACTGAAGCTTTCTTT. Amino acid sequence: CASSYSGGTEAFF.

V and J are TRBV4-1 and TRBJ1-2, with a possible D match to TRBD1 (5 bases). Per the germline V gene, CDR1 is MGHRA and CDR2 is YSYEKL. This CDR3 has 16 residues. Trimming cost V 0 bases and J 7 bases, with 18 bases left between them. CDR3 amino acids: CASSQDQKGNRGGYTF. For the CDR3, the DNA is TGCGCCAGCAGCCAAGATCAAAAGGGGAATAGGGGTGGCTACACCTTC.

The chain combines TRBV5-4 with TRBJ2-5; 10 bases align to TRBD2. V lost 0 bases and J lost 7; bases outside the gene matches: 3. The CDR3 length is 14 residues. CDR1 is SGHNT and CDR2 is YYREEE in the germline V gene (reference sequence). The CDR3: CASSLGLAGVTQYF. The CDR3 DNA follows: TGTGCCAGCAGCTTGGGTCTAGCGGGGGTGACCCAGTACTTC.

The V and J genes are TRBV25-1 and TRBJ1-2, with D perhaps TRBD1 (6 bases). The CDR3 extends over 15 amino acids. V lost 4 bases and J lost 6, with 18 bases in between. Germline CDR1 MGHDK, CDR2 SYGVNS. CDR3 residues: CASSVPQGGTDGYTF. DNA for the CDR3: TGTGCCAGCAGTGTGCCACAAGGGGGAACGGATGGCTACACCTTC.